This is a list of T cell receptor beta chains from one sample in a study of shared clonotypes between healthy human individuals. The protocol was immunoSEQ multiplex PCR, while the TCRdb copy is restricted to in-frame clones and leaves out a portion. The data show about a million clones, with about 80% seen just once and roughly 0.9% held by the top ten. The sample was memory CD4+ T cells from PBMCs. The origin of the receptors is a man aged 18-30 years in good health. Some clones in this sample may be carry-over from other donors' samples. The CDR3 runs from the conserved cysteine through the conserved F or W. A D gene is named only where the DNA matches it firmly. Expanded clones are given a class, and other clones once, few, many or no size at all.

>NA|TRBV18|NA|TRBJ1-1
CASSPPGWEGSEAFF
TGTGCCAGCTCACCTCCGGGTTGGGAGGGCTCTGAAGCTTTCTTT
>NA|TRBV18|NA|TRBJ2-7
CASSPISGPSGSYEQYF
TGTGCCAGCTCACCCATCTCGGGACCCAGCGGGTCGTACGAGCAGTACTTC
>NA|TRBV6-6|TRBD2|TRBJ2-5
CASSTSPGLRYF
TGTGCCAGCAGTACATCACCGGGACTAAGGTACTTC
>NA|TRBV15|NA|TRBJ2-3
CATSRSPRTSTDTQYF
TGTGCCACCAGCAGATCCCCTCGGACCAGCACAGATACGCAGTATTTT
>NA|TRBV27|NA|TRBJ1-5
CASSLSLVGNQPQHF
TGTGCCAGCAGTTTATCTTTGGTAGGCAATCAGCCCCAGCATTTT
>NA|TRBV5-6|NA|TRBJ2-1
CASSLAHIAPYNEQFF
TGTGCCAGCAGCTTGGCCCACATAGCGCCCTACAATGAGCAGTTCTTC
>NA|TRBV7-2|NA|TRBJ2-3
CASSPSGWSTDTQYF
TGTGCCAGCAGCCCGTCGGGGTGGAGCACAGATACGCAGTATTTT
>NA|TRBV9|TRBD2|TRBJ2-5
CASSVAGGETQYF
TGTGCCAGCAGCGTAGCCGGGGGGGAGACCCAGTACTTC
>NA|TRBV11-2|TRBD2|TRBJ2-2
CASSFPGLARRNTGELFF
TGTGCCAGCAGCTTTCCGGGACTAGCGAGAAGGAACACCGGGGAGCTGTTTTTT
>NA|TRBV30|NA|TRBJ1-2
CAWTARANYGYTF
TGTGCCTGGACGGCTAGAGCGAACTATGGCTACACCTTC
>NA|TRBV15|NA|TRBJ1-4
CATSRVYRDEKLFF
TGTGCCACCAGCAGAGTATACAGGGACGAAAAACTGTTTTTT
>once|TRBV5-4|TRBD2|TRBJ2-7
CASSQIDSGRRSYEQYF
TGTGCCAGCAGCCAAATCGATAGCGGGAGGCGATCCTACGAGCAGTACTTC
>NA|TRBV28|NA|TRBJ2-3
CASSSTSGPDTQYF
TGTGCCAGCAGTTCGACTAGTGGTCCAGATACGCAGTATTTT
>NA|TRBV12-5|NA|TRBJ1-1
CASARGQGRIRAEAFF
TGTGCTAGTGCCAGGGGTCAGGGACGGATTCGCGCTGAAGCTTTCTTT
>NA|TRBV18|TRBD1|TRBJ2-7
CASSPQGARAYEQYF
TGTGCCAGCTCACCACAGGGGGCCCGTGCCTACGAGCAGTACTTC
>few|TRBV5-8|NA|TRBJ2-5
CASSRSYQETQYF
TGTGCCAGCAGCAGGAGTTACCAAGAGACCCAGTACTTC
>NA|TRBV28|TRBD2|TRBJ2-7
CASSSAGVHEQYF
TGTGCCAGCAGTTCGGCGGGAGTCCACGAGCAGTACTTC
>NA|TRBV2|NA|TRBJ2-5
CASSEDATVDQYF
TGTGCCAGCAGTGAAGACGCGACAGTAGACCAGTACTTC
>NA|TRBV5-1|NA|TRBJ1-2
CASSLDATNYGYTF
TGCGCCAGCAGCTTAGATGCGACTAACTATGGCTACACCTTC
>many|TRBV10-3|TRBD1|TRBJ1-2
CAAAYGTDYGYTF
TGTGCCGCCGCCTATGGGACAGACTATGGCTACACCTTC
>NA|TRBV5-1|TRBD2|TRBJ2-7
CASSWGMAGGQEQYF
TGCGCCAGCAGCTGGGGGATGGCGGGAGGGCAGGAGCAGTACTTC
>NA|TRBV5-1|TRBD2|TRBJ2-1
CASSRAPTSGSFDEQFF
TGCGCCAGCAGCCGTGCCCCTACTAGCGGGAGTTTCGATGAGCAGTTCTTC
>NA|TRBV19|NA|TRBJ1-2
CASSQQGYGYTF
TGTGCCAGTAGTCAACAGGGCTATGGCTACACCTTC
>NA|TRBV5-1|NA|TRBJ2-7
CASSLADHNSYEQYF
TGCGCCAGCAGCTTGGCGGATCACAACTCCTACGAGCAGTACTTC